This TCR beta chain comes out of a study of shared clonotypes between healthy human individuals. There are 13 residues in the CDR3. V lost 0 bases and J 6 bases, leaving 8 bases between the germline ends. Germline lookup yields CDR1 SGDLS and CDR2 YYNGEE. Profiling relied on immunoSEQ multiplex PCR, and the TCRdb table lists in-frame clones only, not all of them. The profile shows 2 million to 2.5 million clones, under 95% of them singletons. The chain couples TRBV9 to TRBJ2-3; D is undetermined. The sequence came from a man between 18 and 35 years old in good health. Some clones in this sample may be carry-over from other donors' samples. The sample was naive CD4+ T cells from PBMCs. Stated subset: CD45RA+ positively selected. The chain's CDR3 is CASSVDSGDTQYF. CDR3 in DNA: TGTGCCAGCAGCGTAGATTCGGGTGATACGCAGTATTTT.